Below, 10 T cell receptor beta chains from the same sample are listed, as sequenced in a study of T-cell memory formation after mild COVID-19. TCRdb redid the calling of the 5' RACE reads with MiXCR, one entry per CDR3 protein. The table has some 120,000 distinct CDR3 sequences, 15% to 20% seen once. Sequencing was performed on PBMCs or a T cell subset sorted from them (not recorded which). The receptors originated from a man aged 18-30 years who had mild COVID-19 (a few samples of this study predate the infection). Cell type and time point are not known.

This clonotype was detected only a few times. The chain has TRBV7-2 and TRBJ2-3; TRBD1 matches at 7 bases. With V trimmed by 5 bases and J by 3 bases, 11 bases remained unmatched. The CDR3 has 16 amino acids. Germline loops: CDR1 SGHTA, CDR2 FQGNSA. The CDR3 sequence: CASSQSYGTATDTQYF. The CDR3 DNA reads TGTGCCAGCAGCCAAAGTTACGGGACAGCGACAGATACGCAGTATTTT. The full variable domain, with the rest looked up from reference TRBV7-2 and TRBJ2-3, is GAGVSQSPSNKVTEKGKDVELRCDPISGHTALYWYRQSLGQGLEFLIYFQGNSAPDKSGLPSDRFSAERTGGSVSTLTIQRTQQEDSAVYLCASSQSYGTATDTQYFGPGTRLTVL.

This clonotype was seen only once. The chain links TRBV7-2 to TRBJ1-2, with 11 bases that match TRBD1. Germline loops: CDR1 SGHTA, CDR2 FQGNSA. Trimming cost V 8 bases and J 4 bases; bases outside gene matches: 9. This CDR3 spans 15 amino acids. In nucleotides, the CDR3 is TGTGCCAGCGTGGGACAGGGGGGTGTGAGCTATGGCTACACCTTC. Its protein product is CASVGQGGVSYGYTF.

The rearrangement links TRBV7-9 to TRBJ1-2, with D possibly being TRBD1 (6 bases). This CDR3 has 16 residues. V was trimmed by 2 bases and J by 7 bases, leaving 20 bases between them. Germline V gene data show CDR1 as SEHNR and CDR2 as FQNEAQ (reference sequence). The CDR3 sequence: CASSLRGDAIPGGYTF. The CDR3 nucleotides read TGTGCCAGCAGCTTAAGGGGGGACGCCATTCCCGGTGGCTACACCTTC.

This clonotype was found many times. The rearrangement uses TRBV5-1 and TRBJ2-5; TRBD1 matches 7 bases. With 4 bases clipped from V and 5 bases from J, the junction kept 8 bases outside the gene matches. Germline V lookup: CDR1 SGHRS, CDR2 YFSETQ. This CDR3 comprises 14 residues. CDR3: CASSRNRGDETQYF. CDR3 in DNA: TGCGCCAGCAGCCGCAACAGGGGTGATGAGACCCAGTACTTC.

This clonotype has just a few counts. The chain links TRBV20-1 to TRBJ2-7; 9 nucleotides match TRBD1. The V segment lost 6 bases and the J segment 7 bases; nucleotides outside the gene matches: 13. CDR3 length: 14 amino acids. CDR1 is DFQATT, CDR2 SNEGSKA, per germline (reference sequence). This CDR3 is CSATTPGQGGEQYF. The CDR3 nucleotides are TGCAGTGCGACGACGCCGGGACAGGGCGGAGAGCAGTACTTC.

The rearrangement links TRBV7-2 to TRBJ2-1; D not certain. CDR1 SGHTA and CDR2 FQGNSA come from the germline V gene. Trimming took 5 bases from V and 0 from J, leaving 11 bases between them. This CDR3 is 15 amino acids long. The CDR3 region has the DNA TGTGCCAGCAGCCCCCTTAAGAGCTCCTACAATGAGCAGTTCTTC. Its translation is CASSPLKSSYNEQFF.

The chain joins TRBV5-5 to TRBJ1-2, with no clear D. V was trimmed by 2 bases and J by 3 bases, leaving 5 bases between them. The length of the CDR3 is 12 residues. Germline V CDR1 and CDR2: SGHKS, YYEKEE (reference sequence). CDR3 loop: CASSFPDYGYTF. The CDR3 nucleotides read TGTGCCAGCAGCTTCCCTGACTATGGCTACACCTTC.

The chain has TRBV19 and TRBJ1-1; D gene ambiguous. V lost 0 bases and J 5 bases, leaving 10 bases between the germline ends. The CDR3 has 14 residues. Per the germline V gene, CDR1 is LNHDA and CDR2 is SQIVND (reference sequence). Here the CDR3 reads CASSIDRRWTEAFF. Written as DNA, the CDR3 is TGTGCCAGTAGTATAGATCGAAGGTGGACTGAAGCTTTCTTT.

This clonotype was found a few times. This chain joins TRBV7-6 and TRBJ2-7; weak D call: TRBD2 (6 bases). Germline CDR1 reads SGHVS; CDR2 reads FNYEAQ. V gave up 5 bases and J gave up 5 bases, with 19 bases separating them. This CDR3 is 15 amino acids long. The CDR3 is CASSPTGLVSDEQYF. The CDR3 coding sequence is TGTGCCAGCAGCCCAACGGGACTCGTGTCAGACGAGCAGTACTTC.

This clonotype was seen at least ten times. The chain combines TRBV7-2 with TRBJ1-2, with D hard to call. V lost 5 bases and J 6 bases, leaving 13 bases between the germline ends. The length of the CDR3 is 13 residues. CDR1 is SGHTA and CDR2 is FQGNSA in the germline V gene. CDR3 nucleotides: TGTGCCAGCAGCCCTACCCCCCAGGATGGCTACACCTTC. It translates to CASSPTPQDGYTF.